The rows below give T cell receptor beta chains drawn from one sample of a study of T cell responses to AZD1222 COVID-19 vaccine. The protocol was immunoSEQ multiplex PCR, while the TCRdb copy is restricted to in-frame clones and leaves out a portion. This repertoire shows roughly 98,000 clones, 90% to 95% found once; its top ten account for about 13%. The sequenced sample was peripheral blood, obtained on day 0 of AZD1222 vaccination. These receptors originate from an adult in good health. Both conserved end residues are part of each CDR3. D genes are given only for firm matches. Clone size is given for some rows only: seen once, a few or many times, or a class if the clone is expanded.

>TRBD2|TRBV7-8|TRBJ2-2|NA
CASSLAYGPSGGAPGELFF
TGTGCCAGCAGCTTAGCGTATGGGCCTAGCGGGGGGGCCCCCGGGGAGCTGTTTTTT
>NA|TRBV9|TRBJ1-5|NA
CASSVHWGANQPQHF
TGTGCCAGCAGCGTACACTGGGGGGCTAATCAGCCCCAGCATTTT
>TRBD1|TRBV19|TRBJ1-3|NA
CASHPGTGGHSGNTIYF
TGTGCCAGCCATCCCGGGACAGGAGGCCACTCTGGAAACACCATATATTTT
>NA|TRBV19|TRBJ2-1|NA
CASSIASRLYNEQFF
TGTGCCAGTAGTATCGCGTCAAGACTGTACAATGAGCAGTTCTTC
>NA|TRBV28|TRBJ1-5|NA
CASSFRRRGNQPQHF
TGTGCCAGCAGTTTTCGGCGTCGGGGCAATCAGCCCCAGCATTTT
>TRBD2|TRBV7-3|TRBJ2-1|NA
CASSTTSGIYNEQFF
TGTGCCAGCAGCACTACTAGCGGGATCTACAATGAGCAGTTCTTC
>TRBD1|TRBV11-2|TRBJ1-4|NA
CASSTTGQGLSRELFF
TGTGCCAGCAGCACAACGGGACAGGGCCTTTCTCGCGAACTGTTTTTT
>TRBD1|TRBV7-8|TRBJ1-5|once
CASSLVLPGQGLGQPQHF
TGTGCCAGCAGCTTAGTACTACCGGGACAGGGTTTGGGGCAGCCCCAGCATTTT
>TRBD1|TRBV4-1|TRBJ1-5|NA
CASSQDPGTVNQPQHF
TGCGCCAGCAGCCAAGACCCCGGGACAGTCAATCAGCCCCAGCATTTT
>TRBD1|TRBV19|TRBJ1-5|NA
CASSMGQGNQPQHF
TGTGCCAGTAGTATGGGACAGGGCAATCAGCCCCAGCATTTT
>TRBD2|TRBV7-9|TRBJ2-3|NA
CASSLTSLTDTQYF
TGTGCCAGCAGCTTGACTAGCCTCACAGATACGCAGTATTTT
>NA|TRBV6-1|TRBJ1-5|NA
CASSDYTGRYQPQHF
TGTGCCAGCAGTGATTATACAGGTCGTTATCAGCCCCAGCATTTT
>NA|TRBV29-1|TRBJ2-1|NA
CSVDGNYNEQFF
TGCAGCGTTGACGGGAACTACAATGAGCAGTTCTTC
>TRBD1|TRBV30|TRBJ1-5|NA
CAWSPGTEAPPQHF
TGTGCCTGGAGTCCCGGGACAGAGGCGCCGCCCCAGCATTTT
>NA|TRBV15|TRBJ1-5|NA
CATSSSRAANQPQHF
TGTGCCACCAGCTCCTCTCGGGCTGCAAATCAGCCCCAGCATTTT
>NA|TRBV19|TRBJ2-3|few
CASSMYGISTDTQYF
TGTGCCAGTAGTATGTACGGGATATCCACAGATACGCAGTATTTT
>NA|TRBV6-5|TRBJ1-4|NA
CATFNEKLFF
TGTGCCACCTTCAATGAAAAACTGTTTTTT
>NA|TRBV2|TRBJ1-2|NA
CASSAVAGYTF
TGTGCCAGCAGTGCGGTTGCAGGCTACACCTTC
>NA|TRBV7-2|TRBJ1-2|NA
CASSLLSGATYGYTF
TGTGCCAGCAGCTTATTGTCCGGCGCGACTTATGGCTACACCTTC
>NA|TRBV3-1/TRBV3-2|TRBJ1-1|NA
CASSQGDWNTEAFF
TGTGCCAGCAGCCAGGGGGATTGGAACACTGAAGCTTTCTTT
>NA|TRBV9|TRBJ1-5|NA
CASSPGTPNQPQHF
TGTGCCAGCAGCCCCGGGACACCCAATCAGCCCCAGCATTTT
>NA|TRBV3-1/TRBV3-2|TRBJ2-2|NA
CASSLGRGYTGELFF
TGTGCCAGCAGCCTAGGGAGGGGGTACACCGGGGAGCTGTTTTTT
>NA|TRBV3-1/TRBV3-2|TRBJ1-5|NA
CASSQGSAGGNQPQHF
TGTGCCAGCAGCCAAGGGAGTGCAGGTGGCAATCAGCCCCAGCATTTT
>NA|TRBV19|TRBJ2-6|NA
CASRPGRISGANVLTF
TGTGCCAGTAGGCCGGGGCGAATCTCTGGGGCCAACGTCCTGACTTTC
>NA|TRBV6-1|TRBJ1-5|NA
CASSEQGSDQPQHF
TGTGCCAGCAGTGAACAGGGGTCCGATCAGCCCCAGCATTTT
>NA|TRBV2|TRBJ1-5|NA
CASSEYSNQPQHF
TGTGCCAGCAGTGAATATAGCAATCAGCCCCAGCATTTT
>NA|TRBV7-2|TRBJ1-5|NA
CASSQGVYSNQPQHF
TGTGCCAGCAGTCAAGGGGTTTATAGCAATCAGCCCCAGCATTTT
>NA|TRBV29-1|TRBJ1-3|NA
CSVLQGSGNTIYF
TGCAGCGTCCTACAGGGTTCTGGAAACACCATATATTTT
>TRBD1|TRBV5-4|TRBJ1-1|NA
CASSFPGQQNTEAFF
TGTGCCAGCAGCTTTCCGGGACAGCAGAACACTGAAGCTTTCTTT
>TRBD1|TRBV30|TRBJ1-2|NA
CAVHPGTGDYGYTF
TGTGCCGTACACCCCGGGACAGGGGACTATGGCTACACCTTC
>NA|TRBV6-5|TRBJ2-2|NA
CASRGASTGELFF
TGTGCCAGCCGCGGGGCCAGCACCGGGGAGCTGTTTTTT
>NA|TRBV12-3/TRBV12-4|TRBJ1-1|NA
CASRRTAPVRAFF
TGTGCCAGCAGACGGACAGCCCCGGTACGCGCTTTCTTT
>NA|TRBV6-5|TRBJ2-2|once
CASSYSTVRNTGELFF
TGTGCCAGCAGTTACTCGACGGTCAGGAACACCGGGGAGCTGTTTTTT
>TRBD1|TRBV6-5|TRBJ2-1|few
CASSSTGPEAEQFF
TGTGCCAGCAGTTCGACAGGGCCGGAAGCTGAGCAGTTCTTC
>NA|TRBV5-4|TRBJ1-6|NA
CASSLGDLNSPLHF
TGTGCCAGCAGCTTGGGAGATTTGAATTCACCCCTCCACTTT
>TRBD2|TRBV18|TRBJ2-7|NA
CASSPPGRSYEQYF
TGTGCCAGCTCACCACCCGGGAGGAGCTACGAGCAGTACTTC
>TRBD2|TRBV7-9|TRBJ2-5|NA
CASSLSRTSGLETQYF
TGTGCCAGCAGCTTATCCCGGACTAGCGGTTTGGAGACCCAGTACTTC
>NA|TRBV19|TRBJ1-5|NA
CASSIGGSSNQPQHF
TGTGCCAGTAGTATAGGAGGGAGTAGCAATCAGCCCCAGCATTTT
>NA|TRBV30|TRBJ1-2|once
CAWSVGPAGYTF
TGTGCCTGGAGTGTGGGTCCGGCTGGCTACACCTTC
>NA|TRBV11-3|TRBJ2-1|NA
CASSLGVFSNNEQFF
TGTGCCAGCAGCTTAGGTGTATTCTCGAACAATGAGCAGTTCTTC
>TRBD1|TRBV5-1|TRBJ1-1|NA
CASSLWTGKTEAFF
TGCGCCAGCAGCTTGTGGACAGGGAAGACTGAAGCTTTCTTT
>TRBD1|TRBV2|TRBJ1-1|NA
CANPRTGGMNTEAFF
TGTGCCAACCCTAGGACAGGGGGGATGAACACTGAAGCTTTCTTT
>NA|TRBV5-4|TRBJ2-1|NA
CASSREAAINEQFF
TGTGCCAGCAGCCGCGAGGCAGCCATTAATGAGCAGTTCTTC
>TRBD1|TRBV27|TRBJ2-1|few
CASSFSPRDRIYNEQFF
TGTGCCAGCAGTTTCTCACCCCGGGACAGGATCTACAATGAGCAGTTCTTC